The 26 T cell receptor beta chains in this list originate from one sample, sequenced in a study of T-cell memory formation after mild COVID-19. TCRdb reanalysed the 5' RACE reads using MiXCR and keeps one entry per CDR3 protein. Here the sample spans about 450,000 distinct CDR3 sequences, about 25% being singletons. The sequencing input was PBMCs or a T cell subset sorted from them (not recorded which). These receptors all stem from an adult woman who had mild COVID-19 (a few samples of this study predate the infection). Cell type and time point are not known.

V gene TRBV4-3 combines with J gene TRBJ1-2; the D gene is possibly TRBD1 (6 bases). Per germline, CDR1 LGHNA and CDR2 YSLEER. Trimming pared 1 base from V and 4 bases from J, leaving 13 bases between. The CDR3 has 15 amino acids. The CDR3: CASSQVQGPLYGYTF. The CDR3, as DNA: TGCGCCAGCAGCCAAGTACAGGGACCCCTCTATGGCTACACCTTC.

This rearrangement joins TRBV7-3 to TRBJ2-3; the D gene is possibly TRBD1 (6 bases). The CDR3 sequence is 15 residues long. The germline CDR1 and CDR2 sequences are SGHTA and FQGTGA. The V end was cut by 6 bases, the J end by 6 bases, with 19 bases between. The DNA of the CDR3 is TGTGCCAGCAGATCCACGGGACACATGCTTGATACGCAGTATTTT. Amino acid sequence: CASRSTGHMLDTQYF. The variable domain in full, with the rest retrieved from reference TRBV7-3 and TRBJ2-3, is GAGVSQTPSNKVTEKGKYVELRCDPISGHTALYWYRQSLGQGPEFLIYFQGTGAADDSGLPNDRFFAVRPEGSVSTLKIQRTERGDSAVYLCASRSTGHMLDTQYFGPGTRLTVL.

This chain joins TRBV3-1 and TRBJ2-3, with TRBD2 as a possible D gene (7 bases). The germline CDR1 and CDR2 sequences are LGHDT and YNNKEL (reference sequence). This CDR3 spans 11 amino acids. V was pared by 3 bases and J by 14 bases, with 12 bases between. CDR3 in amino acids: CASSHGGPTYF. In DNA, the CDR3 is TGTGCCAGCAGCCACGGGGGGCCGACGTATTTT.

The chain combines TRBV15 with TRBJ2-1, with D maybe TRBD2 (6 bases). In germline, CDR1 is LNHNV, CDR2 YYDKDF (reference sequence). This CDR3 comprises 12 residues. V dropped 0 bases and J dropped 14 bases, with 11 bases sitting between them. CDR3 bases: TGTGCCACCAGCAGAGATAGGAGGGGAGAGTTCTTC. Translating gives CATSRDRRGEFF.

The chain carries TRBV7-9 and TRBJ1-1; D is unresolved. The CDR3 length is 15 residues. From germline, CDR1 is SEHNR and CDR2 FQNEAQ (reference sequence). V lost 4 bases, J lost 1 base, and 13 bases lay in between. The CDR3 DNA reads TGTGCCAGCAGCTCGAAGAGCTTTGAGAACACTGAAGCTTTCTTT. This translates into CASSSKSFENTEAFF.

This clonotype came up a few times. The chain recombines TRBV5-1 with TRBJ1-1; D is unresolved. This CDR3 is built from 13 residues. Germline V lookup: CDR1 SGHRS, CDR2 YFSETQ. V dropped 4 bases and J dropped 1 base, with 8 bases sitting between them. The CDR3 nucleotides read TGCGCCAGCAGCCAACATAGGAACACTGAAGCTTTCTTT. Translating it yields CASSQHRNTEAFF.

The chain couples TRBV19 to TRBJ1-4; 11 positions match TRBD1. CDR3 length: 15 residues. The V gene's germline CDR1 is LNHDA and CDR2 SQIVND (reference sequence). J was trimmed by 7 bases and V by 4 bases; bases with no gene match: 5. The CDR3 protein is CASSRTGTGGEKLFF. The CDR3 nucleotides are TGTGCCAGTAGTAGGACCGGGACAGGGGGTGAAAAACTGTTTTTT.

This clonotype has more than one count but fewer than ten. This sequence joins TRBV7-9 and TRBJ2-2; 15 bases are a match to TRBD2. Looked up from germline, CDR1 is SEHNR and CDR2 is FQNEAQ (reference sequence). This CDR3 has 19 amino acids. After removal of 7 bases from V and 0 bases from J, the junction contained 9 bases not matched to a gene. The CDR3, as DNA: TGTGCCAGCACCCTGCCCGGACTAGCGGGAGGGCCGAACACCGGGGAGCTGTTTTTT. This sequence encodes CASTLPGLAGGPNTGELFF.

CDR3 sequence: CASSQDLGGPEAFF. CDR3 nucleotides: TGCGCCAGCAGCCAAGATCTGGGGGGACCCGAGGCTTTCTTT. The chain employs TRBV4-3 and TRBJ1-1; a possible D gene is TRBD1 (5 bases). Germline lookup yields CDR1 LGHNA and CDR2 YSLEER. V was clipped by 0 bases and J by 11 bases, with 16 bases between them. This CDR3 has 14 residues.

The gene calls are TRBV3-1 and TRBJ1-6; the match to TRBD1 covers 7 bases. This CDR3 is 14 amino acids long. Germline CDR1 reads LGHDT; CDR2 reads YNNKEL (reference sequence). After removal of 3 bases from V and 4 bases from J, the junction contained 0 bases not matched to a gene. CDR3 region: CASSQTGYNSPLHF. CDR3 DNA sequence: TGTGCCAGCAGCCAGACAGGGTATAATTCACCCCTCCACTTT.

In this sample, this clonotype turned up once. The chain has TRBV2 and TRBJ2-5; TRBD2 aligns across 10 bases. Germline V gene lookup returns CDR1 SNHLY and CDR2 FYNNEI. The CDR3 covers 17 residues. Trimming cost V 6 bases and J 0 bases; bases outside gene matches: 10. The CDR3 sequence is CASRRLDSGRYQETQYF. CDR3 in DNA: TGTGCCAGCAGGAGACTCGATAGCGGGAGGTACCAAGAGACCCAGTACTTC. The complete variable domain, with remaining parts taken from reference TRBV2 and TRBJ2-5, reads EPEVTQTPSHQVTQMGQEVILRCVPISNHLYFYWYRQILGQKVEFLVSFYNNEISEKSEIFDDQFSVERPDGSNFTLKIRSTKLEDSAMYFCASRRLDSGRYQETQYFGPGTRLLVL.

This rearrangement joins TRBV20-1 to TRBJ2-1, with 8 bases aligning to TRBD2. The junction had 3 bases not matched to a gene; V was cut back by 7 bases and J by 7 bases. Per germline, CDR1 DFQATT and CDR2 SNEGSKA (reference sequence). The CDR3 consists of 11 residues. CDR3 nucleotide sequence: TGCAGTGTCGGGGGGGCTAATGAGCAGTTCTTC. Translating it yields CSVGGANEQFF.

This clonotype was found many times. The J gene is TRBJ2-1, the V gene TRBV6-5; D is unclear. V lost 4 bases and J lost 9, with 16 bases in between. CDR1 and CDR2 from the germline V gene are MNHEY and SVGAGI. The CDR3 is 14 residues long. The CDR3 DNA reads as TGTGCCAGCAGTTCCACCTCCCGTGCGAGTGAGCAGTTCTTC. Translation gives CASSSTSRASEQFF.

This clonotype was picked up a small number of times. V usage is TRBV5-1 and J usage is TRBJ2-7, with D tentatively TRBD2 (6 bases). The CDR3 length is 14 residues. The V end lost 3 bases, the J end lost 5 bases, and 15 bases lay between the germline ends. Germline V CDR1 and CDR2: SGHRS, YFSETQ. DNA of the CDR3: TGCGCCAGCAGCTATACCGGGACTGTGCACGAGCAGTACTTC. Its translation: CASSYTGTVHEQYF.

The rearrangement joins TRBV9 to TRBJ1-1; D may be TRBD1 (5 bases). Germline CDR1 reads SGDLS; CDR2 reads YYNGEE. V lost 0 bases, J lost 5 bases, and 11 bases lay in between. The CDR3 runs to 14 residues. CDR3 region: CASSVEIGVTEAFF. In nucleotides, the CDR3 is TGTGCCAGCAGCGTAGAAATAGGGGTGACTGAAGCTTTCTTT. Filled out from reference TRBV9 and TRBJ1-1, the complete variable domain reads DSGVTQTPKHLITATGQRVTLRCSPRSGDLSVYWYQQSLDQGLQFLIQYYNGEERAKGNILERFSAQQFPDLHSELNLSSLELGDSALYFCASSVEIGVTEAFFGQGTRLTVV.

The gene calls are TRBV7-6 and TRBJ2-7, with D tentatively TRBD2 (5 bases). The CDR3 is made up of 13 amino acids. Trimming left V 6 bases short and J 3 bases short, with 12 bases between. The germline V gene encodes CDR1 SGHVS and CDR2 FNYEAQ. Here the CDR3 DNA reads TGTGCCAGCAGTGCCCGGGAAGACTACGAGCAGTACTTC. Amino acids: CASSAREDYEQYF.

This clonotype appeared once. The J gene is TRBJ2-7, the V gene TRBV20-1, with 7 nucleotides matching TRBD1. Germline V gene data show CDR1 as DFQATT and CDR2 as SNEGSKA (reference sequence). This CDR3 contains 15 residues. V was clipped by 6 bases and J by 0 bases; unmatched bases: 11. The CDR3 loop is CSALDRRSGSYEQYF. Here the CDR3 DNA reads TGCAGTGCCCTGGACAGGAGGTCTGGCTCCTACGAGCAGTACTTC.

This chain links TRBV3-1 with TRBJ2-1, with D perhaps being TRBD1 or TRBD2 (5 bases each). Per germline, CDR1 LGHDT and CDR2 YNNKEL (reference sequence). CDR3 length equals 11 residues. Trimming took off 5 bases at V and 11 bases at J, with 10 bases between the two ends. The CDR3 coding sequence is TGTGCCAGCAGCATGGGGGACCAGCAGTTCTTC. It codes for CASSMGDQQFF.

The rearrangement links TRBV12-3 or TRBV12-4 to TRBJ1-5; no definite D call. The CDR3 has 15 residues. The V and J ends lost 0 bases and 9 bases respectively, with 15 bases between them. DNA for the CDR3: TGTGCCAGCAGTTTAGCGCTTCGGTCTGGTACGCCCCAGCATTTT. It yields the protein CASSLALRSGTPQHF.

The sample holds one count of this clonotype. The J gene is TRBJ1-2, the V gene TRBV5-1; D not certain. Germline CDR1 and CDR2: SGHRS and YFSETQ. This CDR3 has 13 amino acids. Trimming left V 0 bases short and J 7 bases short, with 10 bases between. The CDR3 sequence is CASSLEQEGGYTF. The CDR3 DNA reads TGCGCCAGCAGCTTGGAGCAGGAGGGTGGCTACACCTTC. Full variable domain (outside the CDR3, taken from reference TRBV5-1 and TRBJ1-2): KAGVTQTPRYLIKTRGQQVTLSCSPISGHRSVSWYQQTPGQGLQFLFEYFSETQRNKGNFPGRFSGRQFSNSRSEMNVSTLELGDSALYLCASSLEQEGGYTFGSGTRLTVV.

A few counts support this clonotype. V usage is TRBV5-1 and J usage is TRBJ2-7, with TRBD2 identical over 7 bases. The V segment lost 2 bases and the J segment 0 bases; nucleotides outside the gene matches: 11. The germline CDR1 and CDR2 sequences are SGHRS and YFSETQ. This CDR3 has 17 amino acids. CDR3 nucleotide sequence: TGCGCCAGCAGCTTACCCCGGGAGGCCCCAAGCTCCTACGAGCAGTACTTC. Its translation is CASSLPREAPSSYEQYF. Full variable domain (rest looked up from reference TRBV5-1 and TRBJ2-7): KAGVTQTPRYLIKTRGQQVTLSCSPISGHRSVSWYQQTPGQGLQFLFEYFSETQRNKGNFPGRFSGRQFSNSRSEMNVSTLELGDSALYLCASSLPREAPSSYEQYFGPGTRLTVT.

The chain employs TRBV19 and TRBJ2-3, with 8 positions matching TRBD2. The J segment lost 1 base and the V segment lost 5 bases, leaving 5 bases of the junction unmatched. Germline loops: CDR1 LNHDA, CDR2 SQIVND (reference sequence). CDR3 length: 15 residues. The CDR3 region has the DNA TGTGCCAGTAGTTTGGGAGCGGGAGGCACAGATACGCAGTATTTT. This sequence encodes CASSLGAGGTDTQYF.

V and J are TRBV7-2 and TRBJ2-1; D is uncertain. The CDR3 has 15 amino acids. CDR1 SGHTA and CDR2 FQGNSA come from the germline V gene. V was pared by 5 bases and J by 3 bases, with 14 bases between. CDR3 nucleotide sequence: TGTGCCAGCAGCCCAACCCCCGGAGACTACAATGAGCAGTTCTTC. Protein product: CASSPTPGDYNEQFF.

This sequence joins TRBV5-1 and TRBJ2-5; a weak D match, TRBD2 (6 bases). The CDR3 has 14 residues. Germline V gene sequence: CDR1 SGHRS, CDR2 YFSETQ. Trimming removed 0 bases from V and 4 bases from J, with 10 bases in between. The CDR3 loop is CASSLVAGTETQYF. The DNA of the CDR3 is TGCGCCAGCAGCTTGGTTGCGGGAACAGAGACCCAGTACTTC.

The genes are TRBV12-3 or TRBV12-4 and TRBJ1-2; possibly TRBD1 for D (6 bases). This CDR3 is 15 amino acids long. V shed 6 bases and J shed 8 bases, with 22 bases lying between them. CDR3 loop: CASSRRERGSEGYTF. The CDR3 nucleotides are TGTGCCAGCAGCCGCAGGGAGAGGGGGTCGGAAGGCTACACCTTC.

The rearrangement links TRBV7-6 to TRBJ2-2; 14 bases align to TRBD2. The J segment lost 2 bases and the V segment lost 6 bases, leaving 11 bases of the junction unmatched. The CDR3 has 19 residues. Germline V gene sequence: CDR1 SGHVS, CDR2 FNYEAQ. CDR3 in amino acids: CASSPSGTSGRVNTGELFF. CDR3 bases: TGTGCCAGCAGTCCCTCCGGGACTAGCGGGAGAGTAAACACCGGGGAGCTGTTTTTT.